The TCR beta chain described here comes from a study of cytomegalovirus exposure and HLA in healthy donors. This clone has just one count. It was with 60 Vbeta and 13 Jbeta primers that the PCR ran. Per the study methods: A later analysis tallied roughly 77 million unique TCR beta chains, some 10 million of them shared. Data came from immunoSEQ multiplex PCR; TCRdb stores just in-frame clones and leaves some out. The DNA gave D and trimming, while V, J and clone size come from that table. The repertoire consists of about 93,000 clones, with approximately 83% occurring once and the leading ten covering 3.8%. Germline V CDR1 and CDR2: MGHRA, YSYEKL. The CDR3 runs 17 residues. V lost 8 bases, J lost 1 base, and 22 bases lay in between.

This sequence joins TRBV4-1 and TRBJ2-3; D unresolved. The TCR originated in a man aged 45-60 years in good health and CMV-seronegative. Sequencing was performed on PBMCs. CDR3 residues: CASGGDSGRYRTDTQYF. CDR3 DNA: TGCGCCAGCGGTGGCGATTCTGGCAGGTACCGCACAGATACGCAGTATTTT.